The 27 T cell receptor beta chains listed next were all sequenced from one sample in a study of T-cell reconstitution after alpha-beta-depleted transplantation in children. Unique molecular identifiers were used in preparing the TCRbeta library. TCRdb itself ran the PCR reads through MiXCR, one entry per CDR3 protein. The data show hundreds of thousands of distinct CDR3 sequences, around 15% seen once. The specimen comprised PBMCs, mostly from graft donor cells, sampled 360 days after TCRalphabeta/CD19-depleted stem cell transplant. The receptors come from a male patient aged 2-10 years who had a stem cell transplant for acute lymphoblastic leukemia, so the T cells may come from the graft donor.

The chain is built from TRBV9 and TRBJ2-6; TRBD1 agrees at 9 bases. Germline V CDR1 and CDR2: SGDLS, YYNGEE. This CDR3 contains 18 residues. Germline trimming cut 0 bases from V and 4 bases from J; bases unmatched to any gene: 8. As DNA, the CDR3 is TGTGCCAGCAGCGTAGGCGGGACAGGGTATAGGGGGGCCAACGTCCTGACTTTC. This encodes CASSVGGTGYRGANVLTF.

This clonotype appeared a single time. This rearrangement joins TRBV9 to TRBJ2-1, with D perhaps TRBD1 or TRBD2 (5 bases each). Germline lookup yields CDR1 SGDLS and CDR2 YYNGEE. V dropped 2 bases and J dropped 5 bases, with 11 bases sitting between them. This CDR3 contains 14 residues. The CDR3 sequence: CASSVEGLNNEQFF. CDR3 nucleotides: TGTGCCAGCAGCGTCGAGGGGCTCAACAATGAGCAGTTCTTC. Supplemented by reference TRBV9 and TRBJ2-1, the full variable domain reads DSGVTQTPKHLITATGQRVTLRCSPRSGDLSVYWYQQSLDQGLQFLIQYYNGEERAKGNILERFSAQQFPDLHSELNLSSLELGDSALYFCASSVEGLNNEQFFGPGTRLTVL.

The sample holds many counts of this clonotype. The chain recombines TRBV7-9 with TRBJ2-7; TRBD1 matches at 7 bases. This CDR3 region has 14 residues. Germline CDR1 is SEHNR and CDR2 is FQNEAQ (reference sequence). Losses at the gene ends were 5 bases for V and 6 bases for J; bases not matched to a gene: 10. CDR3 nucleotides: TGTGCCAGCAGCCAAGACAGGGCCGGCCTCGAGCAGTACTTC. It specifies CASSQDRAGLEQYF.

The chain joins TRBV15 to TRBJ2-3, with a possible D match to TRBD2 (6 bases). The CDR3 runs 16 residues. V was trimmed by 0 bases and J by 2 bases, leaving 12 bases between them. Germline-derived CDR1 and CDR2 are LNHNV and YYDKDF (reference sequence). This chain's CDR3 is CATSRDRETTTDTQYF. CDR3 bases: TGTGCCACCAGCAGAGATCGGGAGACTACCACAGATACGCAGTATTTT. Full variable domain (outside the CDR3, taken from reference TRBV15 and TRBJ2-3): DAMVIQNPRYQVTQFGKPVTLSCSQTLNHNVMYWYQQKSSQAPKLLFHYYDKDFNNEADTPDNFQSRRPNTSFCFLDIRSPGLGDTAMYLCATSRDRETTTDTQYFGPGTRLTVL.

The sample holds a few counts of this clonotype. The chain uses TRBV7-8 and TRBJ1-1; D possibly corresponds to TRBD1 (5 bases). The V end was cut by 3 bases, the J end by 3 bases, with 8 bases between. The CDR3 is 13 amino acids. Germline CDR1 reads SGHVS; CDR2 reads FQNEAQ. The CDR3 sequence: CASSFGADTEAFF. Here the CDR3 DNA reads TGTGCCAGCAGCTTTGGGGCGGACACTGAAGCTTTCTTT.

The chain employs TRBV6-6 and TRBJ1-1; no clear D gene. CDR1 MNHNY and CDR2 SVGAGI come from the germline V gene (reference sequence). Trimming shortened V by 6 bases and J by 3 bases, and 8 bases separated the two germline ends. The CDR3 sequence is 12 residues long. The CDR3 sequence: CASRLQHTEAFF. The CDR3 DNA sequence: TGTGCCAGCAGATTACAGCACACTGAAGCTTTCTTT.

This clonotype has more than one count but fewer than ten. This sequence joins TRBV9 and TRBJ2-1; weak D call: TRBD1 (6 bases). The CDR3 is made up of 12 amino acids. Trimming stripped 6 bases from V and 6 bases from J, with 10 bases between. Per the germline V gene, CDR1 is SGDLS and CDR2 is YYNGEE. The CDR3 sequence: CASKAQGNEQFF. Written as DNA, the CDR3 is TGTGCCAGCAAAGCACAGGGCAATGAGCAGTTCTTC.

In its sample, this clonotype was seen a few times. This rearrangement joins TRBV7-2 to TRBJ2-3; D is possibly TRBD1 or TRBD2 (6 bases each). The CDR3 consists of 16 residues. The V gene lost 3 bases and the J gene lost 2 bases, with 15 bases spanning the gap. CDR1 and CDR2 (germline): SGHTA, FQGNSA. The CDR3 spells CASSLGGRLFTDTQYF. The CDR3 DNA sequence: TGTGCCAGCAGCTTGGGGGGCCGACTCTTCACAGATACGCAGTATTTT.

This clonotype appeared many times. The chain has TRBV12-3 or TRBV12-4 and TRBJ2-7, with unresolved D. The CDR3 runs to 12 residues. Trimming shortened V by 2 bases and J by 7 bases, and 9 bases separated the two germline ends. CDR3 amino acids: CASSLFRMEQYF. CDR3 in DNA: TGTGCCAGCAGTTTATTTAGAATGGAGCAGTACTTC.

V and J are TRBV28 and TRBJ2-1; 9 positions agree with TRBD2. Germline V CDR1 and CDR2: MDHEN, SYDVKM. V was pared by 7 bases and J by 2 bases, with 3 bases of the junction left unmatched. The CDR3 has 14 amino acids. CDR3 in amino acids: CASTAGGPYNEQFF. The CDR3 DNA is TGTGCCAGCACAGCGGGAGGTCCCTACAATGAGCAGTTCTTC.

This clonotype was seen at least ten times. V is TRBV11-2 and J is TRBJ2-1, with D perhaps TRBD2 (5 bases). This CDR3 region has 15 residues. Deletions cut 8 bases from V and 4 bases from J, with 18 bases between. Per germline, CDR1 SGHAT and CDR2 FQNNGV. The CDR3 sequence: CASHNSSGGYNEQFF. DNA of the CDR3: TGTGCCAGCCACAACTCTAGTGGCGGGTACAATGAGCAGTTCTTC.

This clonotype showed up just a few times. This chain uses TRBV24-1 with TRBJ2-3, with a weak D call TRBD2 (6 bases). The V and J ends lost 4 bases and 5 bases respectively, with 21 bases between them. CDR3 length: 17 residues. Germline lookup yields CDR1 KGHDR and CDR2 SFDVKD. In nucleotides, the CDR3 is TGTGCCACCAGTGACCCCCGGGTGGGAGCGGAGGGAGATACGCAGTATTTT. Amino acid sequence: CATSDPRVGAEGDTQYF.

The rearrangement links TRBV6-1 to TRBJ2-3; D unclear. The CDR3 covers 15 residues. From germline, CDR1 is MNHNS and CDR2 SASEGT. V was pared by 6 bases and J by 2 bases, with 15 bases between. The CDR3 protein is CASRQTTTITDTQYF. DNA of the CDR3: TGTGCCAGCAGACAGACCACGACGATCACAGATACGCAGTATTTT.

The CDR3 reads CASRKDYNEQFF. The DNA of the CDR3 is TGTGCCAGCAGGAAAGACTACAATGAGCAGTTCTTC. The chain uses TRBV6-1 and TRBJ2-1; D is unresolved. V was pared by 6 bases and J by 3 bases, with 6 bases between. There are 12 residues in the CDR3. The germline CDR1 and CDR2 sequences are MNHNS and SASEGT.

This clonotype was counted between two and nine times. The chain links TRBV20-1 to TRBJ2-1, with 7 bases lining up with TRBD1. Germline loops: CDR1 DFQATT, CDR2 SNEGSKA (reference sequence). CDR3 length: 12 residues. The V and J ends lost 7 bases and 6 bases, in that order; junction bases with no gene match: 6. CDR3 residues: CSGLGGFNEQFF. CDR3 DNA: TGCAGTGGTCTAGGGGGCTTCAATGAGCAGTTCTTC.

The sample holds one count of this clonotype. The chain carries TRBV7-8 and TRBJ1-5, with 7 bases that match TRBD1. With 5 bases clipped from V and 1 base from J, the junction kept 5 bases outside the gene matches. The CDR3 has 15 amino acids. Per germline, CDR1 SGHVS and CDR2 FQNEAQ. The CDR3 protein is CASSPPGGSNQPQHF. In DNA form, the CDR3 reads TGTGCCAGCAGCCCACCAGGGGGGAGCAATCAGCCCCAGCATTTT.

This chain connects TRBV12-3 or TRBV12-4 to TRBJ2-7; D perhaps matches TRBD1 (7 bases). V was clipped by 2 bases and J by 3 bases, with 17 bases between them. The CDR3 consists of 16 residues. The CDR3 here is CASSLSPGGILYEQYF. The CDR3 DNA reads as TGTGCCAGCAGTTTAAGCCCAGGGGGGATTCTCTACGAGCAGTACTTC.

This clonotype was recorded a few times. The chain recombines TRBV19 with TRBJ2-1; D gene unclear. V was cut by 0 bases and J by 2 bases, with 11 bases left in between. The CDR3 extends over 16 amino acids. Germline V lookup: CDR1 LNHDA, CDR2 SQIVND (reference sequence). The CDR3 bases are TGTGCCAGTAGTATAGAGGCTAGTTGGCCCTACAATGAGCAGTTCTTC. The encoded protein is CASSIEASWPYNEQFF.

This clonotype has a handful of counts. V gene TRBV7-9 combines with J gene TRBJ2-1, with D unresolved. The germline V gene has CDR1 SEHNR and CDR2 FQNEAQ (reference sequence). CDR3 length: 14 residues. With 5 bases removed from V and 8 bases from J, the gap between germline ends came to 16 bases. The CDR3 sequence: CASSPDWWGDEQFF. The CDR3 DNA reads TGTGCCAGCAGCCCCGATTGGTGGGGTGATGAGCAGTTCTTC. The variable domain in full, completed from reference TRBV7-9 and TRBJ2-1, reads DTGVSQNPRHKITKRGQNVTFRCDPISEHNRLYWYRQTLGQGPEFLTYFQNEAQLEKSRLLSDRFSAERPKGSFSTLEIQRTEQGDSAMYLCASSPDWWGDEQFFGPGTRLTVL.

The chain links TRBV4-1 to TRBJ2-3, with unresolved D. The CDR3 sequence is 18 residues long. Germline assignment: CDR1 MGHRA and CDR2 YSYEKL. Trimming removed 0 bases at V and 2 bases at J, with 18 bases between. This CDR3 is CASSQESFRRRTTDTQYF. The CDR3 DNA is TGCGCCAGCAGCCAAGAGAGTTTCCGGCGCAGGACCACAGATACGCAGTATTTT.

This clonotype was seen a handful of times. The gene calls are TRBV20-1 and TRBJ2-3; D not resolved. Trimming removed 1 base from V and 0 bases from J, with 8 bases in between. This CDR3 comprises 14 residues. Germline V lookup: CDR1 DFQATT, CDR2 SNEGSKA (reference sequence). The chain's CDR3 is CSARVVSSTDTQYF. CDR3 bases: TGCAGTGCTAGAGTGGTTAGTAGCACAGATACGCAGTATTTT.

The chain employs TRBV19 and TRBJ2-7, with D possibly TRBD1 on 6 matching bases. Germline-derived CDR1 and CDR2 are LNHDA and SQIVND (reference sequence). Trimming removed 6 bases at V and 2 bases at J, with 14 bases between. The CDR3 spans 14 residues. The CDR3 is CASSPTGNPYEQYF. The CDR3 nucleotides read TGTGCCAGTAGCCCAACAGGGAACCCCTACGAGCAGTACTTC.

V gene TRBV15 combines with J gene TRBJ2-3, with D perhaps matching TRBD2 (5 bases). V was cut by 3 bases and J by 6 bases, with 13 bases left in between. The CDR3 covers 14 residues. Germline V gene sequence: CDR1 LNHNV, CDR2 YYDKDF (reference sequence). The CDR3 nucleotides read TGTGCCACCAGCAGCTGGCTAGCCGGGGATACGCAGTATTTT. It encodes CATSSWLAGDTQYF.

CDR3 amino acids: CASSPSGPDTQYF. In nucleotides, the CDR3 is TGCGCCAGCAGCCCCTCAGGTCCAGATACGCAGTATTTT. The V gene is TRBV5-1, the J gene TRBJ2-3; D uncertain. The CDR3 runs 13 residues. Germline CDR1 SGHRS, CDR2 YFSETQ. V was shortened by 4 bases and J by 4 bases, with 10 bases between the two germline ends.

This clonotype was found many times. The V gene is TRBV7-2, the J gene TRBJ2-1, with 10 bases identical to TRBD2. After removal of 5 bases from V and 0 bases from J, the junction contained 7 bases not matched to a gene. The CDR3 is 17 residues long. Germline assignment: CDR1 SGHTA and CDR2 FQGNSA. CDR3 DNA sequence: TGTGCCAGCAGCAAATCGGTAGCGGGAGGCTCCTACAATGAGCAGTTCTTC. As protein: CASSKSVAGGSYNEQFF.

The DNA of the CDR3 is TGTGCCAGCAGTTACGGAAGGACTGGACCCAATGAGCAGTTCTTC. Translated, it gives CASSYGRTGPNEQFF. The chain couples TRBV6-2 or TRBV6-3 to TRBJ2-1; D is possibly TRBD2 (5 bases). Germline V lookup: CDR1 MNHEY, CDR2 SVGEGT. Trimming pared 2 bases from V and 6 bases from J, leaving 14 bases between. CDR3 length equals 15 residues.

The V call is TRBV12-3 or TRBV12-4, the J call TRBJ1-5, with D possibly matching TRBD1 (5 bases). V lost 3 bases and J lost 0, with 27 bases in between. The CDR3 length is 21 residues. CDR3 in amino acids: CASSFSGPEIDSLFSNQPQHF. The CDR3 nucleotides are TGTGCCAGCAGTTTTTCGGGCCCGGAGATCGACAGCCTTTTTAGCAATCAGCCCCAGCATTTT.